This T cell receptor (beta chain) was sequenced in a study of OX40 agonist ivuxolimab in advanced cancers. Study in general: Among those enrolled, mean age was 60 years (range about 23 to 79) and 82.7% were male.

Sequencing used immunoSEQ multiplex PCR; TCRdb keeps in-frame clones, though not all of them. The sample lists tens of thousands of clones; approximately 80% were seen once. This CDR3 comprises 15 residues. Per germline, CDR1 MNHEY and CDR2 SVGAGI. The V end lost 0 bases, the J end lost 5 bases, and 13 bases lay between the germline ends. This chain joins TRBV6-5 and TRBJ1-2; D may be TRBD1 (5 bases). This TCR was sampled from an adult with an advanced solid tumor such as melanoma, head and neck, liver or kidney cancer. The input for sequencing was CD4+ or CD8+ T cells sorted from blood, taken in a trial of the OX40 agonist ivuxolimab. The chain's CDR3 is CASSYSPGGPYGYTF. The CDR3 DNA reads TGTGCCAGCAGTTACTCTCCCGGGGGACCTTATGGCTACACCTTC.